This T cell receptor beta chain was recorded in a study of regulatory T cells in long-lasting Graves disease. HTBI primers from iRepertoire and Arm-PCR of CDR3 regions yielded the TCR beta libraries. TCRdb itself ran the multiplex PCR reads through MiXCR, one entry per CDR3 protein. The table lists 350,000 to 450,000 distinct CDR3 sequences, over 15% of them singletons, with 25% to 30% in the top ten. The germline CDR1 and CDR2 sequences are LGHNA and YSLEER. The CDR3 runs 12 residues. V gave up 0 bases and J gave up 11 bases, with 10 bases separating them. Time point meaning: newly diagnosed GD, antithyroid drugs for less than 3 months. PBMCs were the source of the RNA used for TCR sequencing. Another study also made use of these data, one on T cells in Graves' hyperthyroidism and ophthalmopathy.

The sequencing here drew on peripheral blood mononuclear cells (PBMCs), taken at new diagnosis, from a patient treated with antithyroid drugs. This clonotype was sampled from a man in his forties or fifties with Graves disease. V is TRBV4-3 and J is TRBJ1-1, with no clear D. CDR3 DNA: TGCGCCAGCAGCCAAGATCTGGGTGGGGCTTTCTTT. Amino acid sequence: CASSQDLGGAFF.